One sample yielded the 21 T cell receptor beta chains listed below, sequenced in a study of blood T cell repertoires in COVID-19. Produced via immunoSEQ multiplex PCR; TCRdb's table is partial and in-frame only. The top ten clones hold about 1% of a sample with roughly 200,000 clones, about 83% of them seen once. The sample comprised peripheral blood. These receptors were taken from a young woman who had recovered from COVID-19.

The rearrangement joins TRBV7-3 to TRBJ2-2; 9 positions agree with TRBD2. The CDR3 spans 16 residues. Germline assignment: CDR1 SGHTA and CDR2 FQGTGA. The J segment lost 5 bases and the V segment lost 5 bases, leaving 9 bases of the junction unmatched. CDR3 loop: CASSLLAGVGTGELFF. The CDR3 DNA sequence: TGTGCCAGCAGCCTACTAGCGGGCGTCGGTACCGGGGAGCTGTTTTTT.

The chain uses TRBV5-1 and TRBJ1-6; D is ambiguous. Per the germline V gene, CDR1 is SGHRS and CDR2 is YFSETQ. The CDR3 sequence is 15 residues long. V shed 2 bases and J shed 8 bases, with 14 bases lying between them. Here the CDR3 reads CASSFGALADSPLHF. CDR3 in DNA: TGCGCCAGCAGCTTCGGTGCACTCGCGGATTCACCCCTCCACTTT.

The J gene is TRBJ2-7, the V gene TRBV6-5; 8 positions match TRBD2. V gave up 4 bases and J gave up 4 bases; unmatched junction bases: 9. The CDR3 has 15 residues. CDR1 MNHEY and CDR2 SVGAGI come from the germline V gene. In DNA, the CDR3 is TGTGCCAGCAGTTTAATTAGCGGGGACGAATACGAGCAGTACGTC. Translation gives CASSLISGDEYEQYV.

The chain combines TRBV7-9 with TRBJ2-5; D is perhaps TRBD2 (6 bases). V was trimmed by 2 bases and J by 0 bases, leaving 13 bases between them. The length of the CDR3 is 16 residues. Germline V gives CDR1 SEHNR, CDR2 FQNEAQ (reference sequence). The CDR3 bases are TGTGCCAGCAGCTTATTCTACGGCGGGGACCAAGAGACCCAGTACTTC. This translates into CASSLFYGGDQETQYF.

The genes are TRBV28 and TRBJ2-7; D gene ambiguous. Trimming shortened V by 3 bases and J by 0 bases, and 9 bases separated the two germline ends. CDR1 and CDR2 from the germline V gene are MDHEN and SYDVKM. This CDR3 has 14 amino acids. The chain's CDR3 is CASSFDQASYEQYF. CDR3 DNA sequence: TGTGCCAGCAGTTTTGACCAGGCCTCCTACGAGCAGTACTTC.

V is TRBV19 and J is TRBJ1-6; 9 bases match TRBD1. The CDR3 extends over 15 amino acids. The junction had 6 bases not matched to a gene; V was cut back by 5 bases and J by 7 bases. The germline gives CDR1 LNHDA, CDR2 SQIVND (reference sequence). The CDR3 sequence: CASSVPGQGNSPLHF. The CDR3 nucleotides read TGTGCCAGTAGTGTCCCGGGACAGGGCAATTCACCCCTCCACTTT.

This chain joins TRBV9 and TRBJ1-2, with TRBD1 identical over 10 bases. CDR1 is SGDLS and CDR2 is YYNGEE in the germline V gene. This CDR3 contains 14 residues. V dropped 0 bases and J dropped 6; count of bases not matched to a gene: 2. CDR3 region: CASSVGQGADGYTF. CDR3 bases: TGTGCCAGCAGCGTAGGACAGGGGGCCGATGGCTACACCTTC.

This CDR3 reads CASRRRGRTEAFF. The DNA for the CDR3 is TGTGCCAGCAGGAGACGGGGGAGAACTGAAGCTTTCTTT. This rearrangement joins TRBV5-6 to TRBJ1-1; tentative D call: TRBD1 (5 bases). The V end was cut by 5 bases, the J end by 5 bases, with 13 bases between. The CDR3 length is 13 residues. The V gene's germline CDR1 is SGHDT and CDR2 YYEEEE.

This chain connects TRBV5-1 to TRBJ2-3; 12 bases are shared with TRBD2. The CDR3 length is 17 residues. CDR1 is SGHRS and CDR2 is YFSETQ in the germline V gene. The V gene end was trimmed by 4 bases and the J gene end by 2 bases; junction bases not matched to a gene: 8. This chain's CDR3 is CASSGVTSGGITDTQYF. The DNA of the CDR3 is TGCGCCAGCAGCGGCGTAACTAGCGGGGGGATCACAGATACGCAGTATTTT.

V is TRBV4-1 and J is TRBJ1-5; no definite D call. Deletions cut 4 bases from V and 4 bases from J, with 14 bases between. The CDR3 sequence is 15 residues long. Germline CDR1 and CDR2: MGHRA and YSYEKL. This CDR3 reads CASSLESRMNQPQHF. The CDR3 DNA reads TGCGCCAGCAGCCTCGAATCGCGGATGAATCAGCCCCAGCATTTT.

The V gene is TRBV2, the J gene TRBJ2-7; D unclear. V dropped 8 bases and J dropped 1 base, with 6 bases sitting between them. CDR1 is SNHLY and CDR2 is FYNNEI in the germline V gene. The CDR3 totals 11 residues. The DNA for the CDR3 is TGTGCCAGCCGTGCTTCCTACGAGCAGTACTTC. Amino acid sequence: CASRASYEQYF. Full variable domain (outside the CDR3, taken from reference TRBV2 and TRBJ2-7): EPEVTQTPSHQVTQMGQEVILRCVPISNHLYFYWYRQILGQKVEFLVSFYNNEISEKSEIFDDQFSVERPDGSNFTLKIRSTKLEDSAMYFCASRASYEQYFGPGTRLTVT.

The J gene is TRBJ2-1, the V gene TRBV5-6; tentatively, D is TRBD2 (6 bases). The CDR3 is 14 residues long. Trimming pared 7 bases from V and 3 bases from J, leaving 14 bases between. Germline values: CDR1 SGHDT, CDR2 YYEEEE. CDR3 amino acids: CASGGGPGYNEQFF. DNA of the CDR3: TGTGCCAGCGGAGGAGGGCCAGGCTACAATGAGCAGTTCTTC.

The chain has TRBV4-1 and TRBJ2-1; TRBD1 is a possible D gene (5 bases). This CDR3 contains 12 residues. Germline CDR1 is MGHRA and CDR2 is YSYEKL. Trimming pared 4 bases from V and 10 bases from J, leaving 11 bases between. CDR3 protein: CASSLSQGEQFF. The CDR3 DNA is TGCGCCAGCAGCCTGAGCCAGGGCGAGCAGTTCTTC.

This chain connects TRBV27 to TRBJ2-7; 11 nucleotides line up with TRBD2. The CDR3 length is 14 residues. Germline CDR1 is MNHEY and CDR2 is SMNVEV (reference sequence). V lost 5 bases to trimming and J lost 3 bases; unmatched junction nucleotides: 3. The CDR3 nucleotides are TGTGCCAGCAGTAAACTAGCGGGGGACTACGAGCAGTACTTC. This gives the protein CASSKLAGDYEQYF.

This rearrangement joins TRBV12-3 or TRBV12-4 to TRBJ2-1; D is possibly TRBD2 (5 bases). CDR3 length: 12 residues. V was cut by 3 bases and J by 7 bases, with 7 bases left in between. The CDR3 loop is CASSLGDNEQFF. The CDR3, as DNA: TGTGCCAGCAGTTTGGGAGATAATGAGCAGTTCTTC.

CDR3 sequence reads: CASSFGVSGNTIYF. CDR3 in DNA: TGTGCCAGCAGCTTCGGGGTCTCTGGAAACACCATATATTTT. The chain couples TRBV5-6 to TRBJ1-3; D is uncertain. The V and J ends lost 2 bases and 0 bases respectively, with 6 bases between them. CDR1 and CDR2 (germline): SGHDT, YYEEEE. This CDR3 contains 14 residues.

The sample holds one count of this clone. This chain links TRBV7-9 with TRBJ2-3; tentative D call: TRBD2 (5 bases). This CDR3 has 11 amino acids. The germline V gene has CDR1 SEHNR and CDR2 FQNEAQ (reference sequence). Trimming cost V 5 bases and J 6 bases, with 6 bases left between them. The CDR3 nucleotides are TGTGCCAGCAGCAAGCGGGATACGCAGTATTTT. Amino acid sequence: CASSKRDTQYF.

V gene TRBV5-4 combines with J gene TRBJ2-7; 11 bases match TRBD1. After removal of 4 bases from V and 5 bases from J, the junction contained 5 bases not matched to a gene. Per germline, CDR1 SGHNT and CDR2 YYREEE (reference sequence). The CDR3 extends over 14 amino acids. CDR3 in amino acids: CASSPGTGGNEQYV. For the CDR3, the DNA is TGTGCCAGCAGCCCCGGGACAGGGGGTAACGAGCAGTACGTC.

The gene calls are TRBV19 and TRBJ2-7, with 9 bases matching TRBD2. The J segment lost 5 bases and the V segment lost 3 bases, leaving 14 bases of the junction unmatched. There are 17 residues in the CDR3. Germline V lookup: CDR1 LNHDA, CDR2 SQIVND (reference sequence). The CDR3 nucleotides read TGTGCCAGTAGTATTCGAAGTAGCGGGGGCCTCTCGAACGAGCAGTACTTC. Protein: CASSIRSSGGLSNEQYF. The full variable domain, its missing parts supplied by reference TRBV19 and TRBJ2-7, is DGGITQSPKYLFRKEGQNVTLSCEQNLNHDAMYWYRQDPGQGLRLIYYSQIVNDFQKGDIAEGYSVSREKKESFPLTVTSAQKNPTAFYLCASSIRSSGGLSNEQYFGPGTRLTVT.

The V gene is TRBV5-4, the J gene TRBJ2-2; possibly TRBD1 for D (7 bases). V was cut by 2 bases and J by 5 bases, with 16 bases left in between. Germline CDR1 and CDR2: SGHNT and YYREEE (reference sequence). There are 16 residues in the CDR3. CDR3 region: CASSFRQGGPTGELFF. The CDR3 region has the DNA TGTGCCAGCAGCTTCCGGCAGGGGGGACCGACCGGGGAGCTGTTTTTT. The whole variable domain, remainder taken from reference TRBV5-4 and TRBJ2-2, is ETGVTQSPTHLIKTRGQQVTLRCSSQSGHNTVSWYQQALGQGPQFIFQYYREEENGRGNFPPRFSGLQFPNYSSELNVNALELDDSALYLCASSFRQGGPTGELFFGEGSRLTVL.

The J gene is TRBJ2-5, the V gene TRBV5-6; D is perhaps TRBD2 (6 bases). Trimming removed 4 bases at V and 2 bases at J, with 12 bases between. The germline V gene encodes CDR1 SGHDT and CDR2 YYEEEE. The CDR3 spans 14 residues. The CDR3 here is CASSLDSGQETQYF. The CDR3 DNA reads TGTGCCAGCAGCCTGGATAGCGGACAAGAGACCCAGTACTTC.